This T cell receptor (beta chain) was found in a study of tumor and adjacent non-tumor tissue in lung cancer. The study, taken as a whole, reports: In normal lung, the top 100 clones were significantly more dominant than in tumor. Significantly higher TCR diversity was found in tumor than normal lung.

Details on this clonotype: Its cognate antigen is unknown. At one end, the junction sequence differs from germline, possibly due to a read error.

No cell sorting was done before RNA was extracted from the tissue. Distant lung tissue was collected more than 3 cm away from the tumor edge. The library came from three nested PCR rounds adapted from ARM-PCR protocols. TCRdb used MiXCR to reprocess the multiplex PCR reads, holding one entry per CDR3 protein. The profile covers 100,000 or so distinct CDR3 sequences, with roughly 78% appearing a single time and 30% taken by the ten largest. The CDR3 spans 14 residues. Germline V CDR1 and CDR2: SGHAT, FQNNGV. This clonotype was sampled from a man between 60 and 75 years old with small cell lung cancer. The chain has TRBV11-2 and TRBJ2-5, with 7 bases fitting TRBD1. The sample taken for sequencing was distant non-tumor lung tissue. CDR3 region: CANSCGQVQETQYF. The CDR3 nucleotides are TGTGCCAACAGCTGTGGACAGGTCCAAGAGACCCAGTACTTC.